Presented here are 23 T cell receptor beta chains from one specimen sequenced in a study of radiation and T cells in renal cell carcinoma. Stated time point: blood 4 weeks post-SBRT, at nephrectomy. Treatment indicated: 15 Gy SBRT to primary tumor, nephrectomy 4 weeks later. The data were produced by immunoSEQ multiplex PCR, yet TCRdb's version contains in-frame clones alone and is incomplete. The sample records over 120,000 clones, 75% to 90% being singletons. Sequencing used blood, obtained from a patient whose treatment included radiotherapy and nephrectomy. These TCRs come from a woman aged 45 to 65 with renal cell carcinoma.

This clone was detected a few times. The genes are TRBV10-3 and TRBJ2-5; D is undetermined. Germline CDR1 is ENHRY and CDR2 is SYGVKD. The V end lost 2 bases, the J end lost 2 bases, and 3 bases lay between the germline ends. The CDR3 is 12 amino acids. CDR3 residues: CAISEVQETQYF. The CDR3 DNA reads as TGTGCCATCAGTGAGGTTCAAGAGACCCAGTACTTC.

The V call is TRBV5-4, the J call TRBJ2-7; a possible D gene is TRBD1 (6 bases). V was clipped by 4 bases and J by 5 bases, with 16 bases between them. The CDR3 extends over 14 amino acids. CDR1 is SGHNT, CDR2 YYREEE, per germline (reference sequence). The CDR3 DNA reads TGTGCCAGCAGCCCCAGACAGGTTTACCACGAGCAGTACTTC. It specifies CASSPRQVYHEQYF.

The rearrangement links TRBV28 to TRBJ2-7; 14 positions match TRBD2. The trim removed 8 bases at V and 3 bases at J, leaving 9 bases unmatched. The CDR3 spans 16 residues. Germline lookup yields CDR1 MDHEN and CDR2 SYDVKM. The CDR3 here is CASGKSGTSGSYEQYF. As DNA, the CDR3 is TGTGCCAGCGGAAAATCCGGGACTAGCGGGAGCTACGAGCAGTACTTC.

The rearrangement joins TRBV6-1 to TRBJ2-2; TRBD1 is a possible D gene (6 bases). Trimming took 2 bases from V and 5 from J, leaving 12 bases between them. The length of the CDR3 is 15 residues. Germline CDR1 and CDR2: MNHNS and SASEGT. Here the CDR3 reads CASSENVRGTGELFF. In DNA form, the CDR3 reads TGTGCCAGCAGTGAAAACGTCAGGGGTACCGGGGAGCTGTTTTTT.

CDR3 nucleotides: TGTGCCACCGGAGGCCGGACCGGGGAGCTGTTTTTT. It is translated as CATGGRTGELFF. This chain connects TRBV10-3 to TRBJ2-2, with a weak D call TRBD2 (5 bases). CDR1 ENHRY and CDR2 SYGVKD come from the germline V gene. This CDR3 has 12 residues. V lost 10 bases and J 5 bases, leaving 11 bases between the germline ends.

In its sample, this clone was seen once. V gene TRBV6-5 combines with J gene TRBJ2-4; possible D gene TRBD2, 5 bases. V shed 7 bases and J shed 6 bases, with 16 bases lying between them. Germline CDR1 reads MNHEY; CDR2 reads SVGAGI. The CDR3 totals 14 residues. The CDR3 DNA reads as TGTGCCAGCAAGGCGGCGGGCGGAGGAAACATTCAGTACTTC. Its protein is CASKAAGGGNIQYF.

The rearrangement uses TRBV5-1 and TRBJ2-7; D might be TRBD2 (7 bases). The germline gives CDR1 SGHRS, CDR2 YFSETQ. Trimming shortened V by 0 bases and J by 5 bases, and 18 bases separated the two germline ends. There are 16 residues in the CDR3. CDR3 loop: CASSLGSGTRTNEQYF. The CDR3, as DNA: TGCGCCAGCAGCTTGGGAAGCGGGACAAGGACGAACGAGCAGTACTTC.

The V call is TRBV28, the J call TRBJ2-7, with 7 nucleotides matching TRBD1. This CDR3 is 14 amino acids long. With 6 bases clipped from V and 1 base from J, the junction kept 6 bases outside the gene matches. The V gene's germline CDR1 is MDHEN and CDR2 SYDVKM. The CDR3 loop reads CASRRPGQSYEQYF. DNA for the CDR3: TGTGCCAGCAGGCGACCGGGACAGTCCTACGAGCAGTACTTC.

The chain recombines TRBV11-1 with TRBJ2-7; D is perhaps TRBD1 or TRBD2 (5 bases each). Germline assignment: CDR1 SGHAT and CDR2 FQDESV (reference sequence). V was clipped by 2 bases and J by 6 bases, with 17 bases between them. The CDR3 sequence is 15 residues long. The CDR3 sequence is CASSLLPGERGEQYF. CDR3 DNA: TGTGCCAGCAGCTTACTCCCCGGGGAAAGGGGCGAGCAGTACTTC.

The genes are TRBV6-5 and TRBJ1-2; TRBD1 might be the D (5 bases). CDR3 length: 15 amino acids. The germline V gene has CDR1 MNHEY and CDR2 SVGAGI. Trimming left V 5 bases short and J 8 bases short, with 21 bases between. CDR3 in DNA: TGTGCCAGCAGTCTCCAAGGAGTGGGGGAAACGGGCTACACCTTC. Protein product: CASSLQGVGETGYTF.

The chain carries TRBV30 and TRBJ2-7; 11 bases map to TRBD1. V was clipped by 3 bases and J by 5 bases; unmatched bases: 15. The CDR3 runs to 17 residues. Per the germline V gene, CDR1 is GTSNPN and CDR2 is SVGIG (reference sequence). CDR3 nucleotides: TGTGCCTGGAGCCCGCCTGGCACGGACAGGGGGCACGACGAGCAGTACTTC. Amino acids: CAWSPPGTDRGHDEQYF.

The V call is TRBV4-1, the J call TRBJ2-4; TRBD1 matches at 7 bases. Germline assignment: CDR1 MGHRA and CDR2 YSYEKL. Losses at the gene ends were 1 base for V and 6 bases for J; bases not matched to a gene: 9. CDR3 length equals 16 residues. The CDR3 loop reads CASSQVQGELGNIQYF. CDR3 DNA sequence: TGCGCCAGCAGCCAAGTGCAGGGGGAGTTGGGAAACATTCAGTACTTC.

The chain combines TRBV2 with TRBJ2-2; weak D call: TRBD1 (5 bases). This CDR3 comprises 14 residues. V was clipped by 4 bases and J by 3 bases, with 9 bases between them. CDR1 SNHLY and CDR2 FYNNEI come from the germline V gene. The CDR3 bases are TGTGCCAGCAGTGTTCAGGGCCACACCGGGGAGCTGTTTTTT. Its protein product is CASSVQGHTGELFF.

The rearrangement joins TRBV2 to TRBJ2-7; D unresolved. The V and J ends lost 8 bases and 6 bases respectively, with 11 bases between them. CDR3 length: 11 amino acids. Germline V gives CDR1 SNHLY, CDR2 FYNNEI. This CDR3 reads CASADPGEQYF. CDR3 sequence (DNA): TGTGCCAGCGCGGACCCCGGCGAGCAGTACTTC.

The rearrangement uses TRBV11-3 and TRBJ2-2, with 8 positions matching TRBD1. J gave up 1 base and V 6 bases, and 4 bases lay outside the gene matches. The germline V gene encodes CDR1 SGHNT and CDR2 YENEEA. This CDR3 spans 15 amino acids. Here the CDR3 reads CASSSDRENTGELFF. CDR3 DNA: TGTGCCAGCAGTTCGGACAGGGAGAACACCGGGGAGCTGTTTTTT.

This clone turned up a few times. The chain employs TRBV5-1 and TRBJ2-7; D may be TRBD1 (6 bases). Germline CDR1 reads SGHRS; CDR2 reads YFSETQ. This CDR3 has 15 residues. The ends were cut back, 1 base at V and 0 bases at J, with 11 bases in the middle. CDR3 protein: CASSLSETGSYEQYF. The CDR3 nucleotides read TGCGCCAGCAGCTTGTCCGAGACAGGCTCCTACGAGCAGTACTTC.

V and J are TRBV5-6 and TRBJ1-4, with 7 bases matching TRBD1. Germline CDR1 is SGHDT and CDR2 is YYEEEE. The trim removed 4 bases at V and 3 bases at J, leaving 3 bases unmatched. The CDR3 extends over 14 amino acids. The DNA for the CDR3 is TGTGCCAGCAGCACGACAGGGTCTAATGAAAAACTGTTTTTT. Amino acid sequence: CASSTTGSNEKLFF.

V gene TRBV6-4 combines with J gene TRBJ1-5; D is ambiguous. The germline CDR1 and CDR2 sequences are MRHNA and SNTAGT. V gave up 10 bases and J gave up 7 bases, with 17 bases separating them. The CDR3 runs to 13 residues. The CDR3 here is CAILKSQHQPQHF. DNA for the CDR3: TGTGCCATCCTAAAATCTCAACACCAGCCCCAGCATTTT.

CDR3 amino acids: CSVKGDLQPSGTDTQYF. DNA of the CDR3: TGCAGCGTTAAGGGTGACCTCCAACCGTCTGGCACAGATACGCAGTATTTT. This rearrangement joins TRBV29-1 to TRBJ2-3, with D unclear. The germline V and J ends were trimmed by 5 bases and 1 base, with 22 bases remaining between them. CDR1 and CDR2 (germline): SQVTM, ANQGSEA. The CDR3 extends over 17 amino acids.

The chain carries TRBV5-1 and TRBJ1-3, with D hard to call. This CDR3 has 16 residues. V was cut by 4 bases and J by 0 bases, with 14 bases left in between. Germline CDR1 SGHRS, CDR2 YFSETQ. The DNA of the CDR3 is TGCGCCAGCAGCCCGGGGTCTGGGAGCTCTGGAAACACCATATATTTT. This gives the protein CASSPGSGSSGNTIYF.

J is TRBJ2-1 and V is TRBV7-3; D may match TRBD1 or TRBD2 (5 bases each). V was clipped by 8 bases and J by 2 bases, with 13 bases between them. The CDR3 loop spans 14 amino acids. Per germline, CDR1 SGHTA and CDR2 FQGTGA. The CDR3 DNA sequence: TGTGCCAGCGTAACGGGGACCCCCTACAATGAGCAGTTCTTC. Its protein product is CASVTGTPYNEQFF.

This clone was detected only a few times. V gene TRBV28 combines with J gene TRBJ2-2; D gene ambiguous. The CDR3 totals 13 residues. V gave up 6 bases and J gave up 5 bases, with 10 bases separating them. Germline CDR1 MDHEN, CDR2 SYDVKM. CDR3 in DNA: TGTGCCAGCAGCCCTACTTGGACCGGGGAGCTGTTTTTT. Its translation is CASSPTWTGELFF.

This chain joins TRBV6-5 and TRBJ1-3; 8 positions match TRBD1. Germline V gene sequence: CDR1 MNHEY, CDR2 SVGAGI. This CDR3 contains 15 residues. V lost 5 bases to trimming and J lost 4 bases; unmatched junction nucleotides: 7. The CDR3 sequence: CASSATGARGNTIYF. In DNA, the CDR3 is TGTGCCAGCAGTGCGACAGGGGCCCGGGGAAACACCATATATTTT.